This TCR beta chain was captured by sequencing in a study of metastatic and nonmetastatic thyroid tumors. Turning to the study itself: It was across blood and tumor or nodule tissue from malignant and benign thyroid patients that repertoires were compared.

TCRdb reanalyzed the PCR reads via MiXCR. The data show about 7,400 clones, 25% to 30% seen once. Study-level results: The reported finding was significantly higher TCR beta diversity in malignant thyroid tumors relative to benign nodules, in blood and tumor.

Until they underwent thyroid surgery, no patient had received any treatment. This clone was recorded a few times. Its antigen is unknown. A much larger clone sits a single nucleotide away, making a read error possible. The same CDR3 arises from other DNA sequences in this sample as well. The sequenced sample was adjacent normal tissue. This receptor was taken from a male donor with papillary thyroid cancer or a benign thyroid nodule (not recorded which). Some clones in this sample may be carry-over from other donors' samples.

The CDR3, as DNA: TGTGCCAGCAGTCCCGGCACAGGCTACACCTTC. This gives the protein CASSPGTGYTF. V and J are TRBV12-3 or TRBV12-4 and TRBJ1-2; D not resolved. Trimming pared 5 bases from V and 8 bases from J, leaving 9 bases between. CDR3 length equals 11 residues.